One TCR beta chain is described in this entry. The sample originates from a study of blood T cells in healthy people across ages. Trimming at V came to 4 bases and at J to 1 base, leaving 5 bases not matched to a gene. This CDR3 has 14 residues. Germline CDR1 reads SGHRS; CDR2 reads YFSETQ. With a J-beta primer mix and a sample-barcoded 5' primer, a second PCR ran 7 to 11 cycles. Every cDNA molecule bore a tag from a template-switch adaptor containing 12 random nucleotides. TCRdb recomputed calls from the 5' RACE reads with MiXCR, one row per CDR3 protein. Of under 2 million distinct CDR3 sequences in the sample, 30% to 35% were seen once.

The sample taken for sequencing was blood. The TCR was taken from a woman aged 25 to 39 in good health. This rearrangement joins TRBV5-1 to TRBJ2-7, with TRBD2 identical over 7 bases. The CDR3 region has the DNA TGCGCCAGCAGCGAACTAGCGACGTCCTACGAGCAGTACTTC. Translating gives CASSELATSYEQYF.